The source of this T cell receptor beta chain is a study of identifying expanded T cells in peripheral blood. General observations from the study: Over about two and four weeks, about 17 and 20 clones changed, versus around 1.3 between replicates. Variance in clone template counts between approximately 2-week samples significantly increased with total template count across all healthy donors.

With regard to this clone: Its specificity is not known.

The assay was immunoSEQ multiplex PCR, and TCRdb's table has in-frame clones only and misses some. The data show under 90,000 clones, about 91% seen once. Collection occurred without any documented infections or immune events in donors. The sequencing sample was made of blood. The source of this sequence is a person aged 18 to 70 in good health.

CDR3 sequence: CASSEWSGGSTDTQYF. In DNA form, the CDR3 reads TGTGCCAGCAGTGAATGGAGCGGGGGTAGCACAGATACGCAGTATTTT. The chain combines TRBV25-1 with TRBJ2-3; TRBD2 agrees at 8 bases. Losses at the gene ends were 1 base for V and 0 bases for J; bases not matched to a gene: 3. CDR1 is MGHDK and CDR2 is SYGVNS in the germline V gene. This CDR3 has 16 amino acids.